This is a list of T cell receptor beta chains from one sample in a study of blood T cell repertoires in COVID-19. Using immunoSEQ multiplex PCR, the repertoire was profiled, and TCRdb retains in-frame clones only, with some absent. The profile shows 350,000 to 400,000 clones, 90% of them singletons. The sequenced sample was peripheral blood. Every receptor here comes from a man between 18 and 35 years old with active or convalescent COVID-19. The CDR3 runs from the conserved cysteine through the conserved F or W. A D gene is named only where the DNA matches it firmly. Expanded clones get a size class; other rows say once, few or many, or leave the size out.

d_call j_call v_call clone_size cdr3_nt cdr3_aa
. TRBJ2-3 TRBV19 . TGTGCCAGTACCAGGATGTCATTTCCCACAGATACGCAGTATTTT CASTRMSFPTDTQYF
TRBD2 TRBJ2-7 TRBV6-5 . TGTGCCAGCAGTTATCGCCAGCGGGGGGGCCTGAATGAGCAGTACTTC CASSYRQRGGLNEQYF
TRBD2 TRBJ2-7 TRBV6-5 . TGTGCCAGCAGCATTAGCGGGAGCTCCTACGAGCAGTACTTC CASSISGSSYEQYF
. TRBJ2-3 TRBV9 . TGTGCCAGCAGCGAGAGGGGGGGACGCACAGATACGCAGTATTTT CASSERGGRTDTQYF
. TRBJ2-1 TRBV14 . TGTGCCAGCAGCCAACCTAGACGGAAAAGCTCCTACAATGAGCAGTTCTTC CASSQPRRKSSYNEQFF
. TRBJ1-1 TRBV7-2 . TGTGCCAGCAGCTCGGGAATGAACACTGAAGCTTTCTTT CASSSGMNTEAFF
TRBD1 TRBJ1-1 TRBV28 . TGTGCCAGCAGTCCGCGGACAGGGTGGGGCACTGAAGCTTTCTTT CASSPRTGWGTEAFF
. TRBJ1-1 TRBV7-9 . TGTGCCAGCAGCTCCTTACAGGGAAGTGAAGCTTTCTTT CASSSLQGSEAFF
. TRBJ2-5 TRBV7-2 . TGTGCCAGCAGTAAGATGCCGGGGGTTAAAGAGACCCAGTACTTC CASSKMPGVKETQYF
TRBD1 TRBJ1-5 TRBV24-1 . TGTGCCACCAGTGATTCCGGGACAGGGGTCAATCAGCCCCAGCATTTT CATSDSGTGVNQPQHF
TRBD1 TRBJ1-1 TRBV7-9 . TGTGCCAGCAGCCCAGGACAGGGAAATCGAATGAACACTGAAGCTTTCTTT CASSPGQGNRMNTEAFF
. TRBJ1-3 TRBV6-5 . TGTGCCAGCAGTTACTCGGGAGGGGGAGCTGGAAACACCATATATTTT CASSYSGGGAGNTIYF
. TRBJ2-5 TRBV7-2 once TGTGCCAGCAGCTTAGCGGGGGGAGGTGTACAAGAGACCCAGTACTTC CASSLAGGGVQETQYF
. TRBJ1-1 TRBV28 . TGTGCCAGCAAGCAGAGGGCAGGCACTGAAGCTTTCTTT CASKQRAGTEAFF
. TRBJ1-2 TRBV24-1 . TGTGCCACCAGTGAACGGCGGTTGACCTATGGCTACACCTTC CATSERRLTYGYTF
TRBD2 TRBJ2-1 TRBV4-3 . TGCGCCAGCAGCCGCCTGCTAGCGGGGGGGCTCAATGAGCAGTTCTTC CASSRLLAGGLNEQFF
. TRBJ1-4 TRBV6-1 . TGTGCCAGCAGTGAAACCCGACCGGGGGGGGAAGGAAAACTGTTTTTT CASSETRPGGEGKLFF
. TRBJ2-7 TRBV2 once TGTGCCAGCAGTACACAGGCCTACGAGCAGTACTTC CASSTQAYEQYF
TRBD1 TRBJ1-2 TRBV6-5 few TGTGCCACCAAGCCCGGGACAGGGATCTCCACCTTC CATKPGTGISTF
TRBD2 TRBJ2-1 TRBV6-5 . TGTGCCAGCCGGCGGGAGGCTACGTCATACAATGAGCAGTTCTTC CASRREATSYNEQFF
TRBD2 TRBJ2-2 TRBV15 . TGTGCCACCAGCCGGACTAGCGGGAGTTTCACCGGGGAGCTGTTTTTT CATSRTSGSFTGELFF
TRBD1 TRBJ2-5 TRBV28 . TGTGCCAGCAGCCACGACAGGGGGTGGGAGACCCAGTACTTC CASSHDRGWETQYF
. TRBJ1-1 TRBV19 . TGTGCCAGTTTAGGACATTCCACAATGAACACTGAAGCTTTCTTT CASLGHSTMNTEAFF
TRBD2 TRBJ2-3 TRBV5-5 once TGTGCCAGCAGCACCGGGACTAGCGGACGCACAGATACGCAGTATTTT CASSTGTSGRTDTQYF
. TRBJ2-2 TRBV6-6 . TGTGCCAGCAGTTCACTAGGTAACACCGGGGAGCTGTTTTTT CASSSLGNTGELFF
. TRBJ1-1 TRBV7-3 . TGTGCCAGCAGCCGCAACAGCCTCACTGAAGCTTTCTTT CASSRNSLTEAFF
TRBD2 TRBJ2-7 TRBV4-2 once TGTGCCAGCAGCCAAGTCCCGGGACTAGCGCTACCCTACGAGCAGTACTTC CASSQVPGLALPYEQYF
. TRBJ2-1 TRBV2 few TGTGCCAGCAGTGCTCAGGGCCTATACAATGAGCAGTTCTTC CASSAQGLYNEQFF
. TRBJ1-1 TRBV14 . TGTGCCAGCAGCATGCAAGCGGACACTGAAGCTTTCTTT CASSMQADTEAFF
TRBD1 TRBJ2-7 TRBV10-3 few TGTGCCATCAAGTCCGGGACAGGAACCTACGAGCAGTACTTC CAIKSGTGTYEQYF
. TRBJ1-2 TRBV6-5 . TGTGCCAGCAGTCGGACTAGGGCAGGAGCCTATGGCTACACCTTC CASSRTRAGAYGYTF
. TRBJ2-1 TRBV5-1 . TGCGCCAGCAGCTTGAACAGTGGGTCTTACAATGAGCAGTTCTTC CASSLNSGSYNEQFF
TRBD1 TRBJ1-1 TRBV4-3 . TGCGCCAGCAGGATGGGACAGCCGAACACTGAAGCTTTCTTT CASRMGQPNTEAFF
TRBD1 TRBJ1-4 TRBV4-3 . TGCGCCAGCAGCCAAGATGGGACAGGGGCCGAAAAACTGTTTTTT CASSQDGTGAEKLFF
TRBD2 TRBJ2-7 TRBV5-4 . TGTGCCAGCAGCCTCACCCTTCTAGCGGGAGTTATCTACGAGCAGTACTTC CASSLTLLAGVIYEQYF
TRBD1 TRBJ1-4 TRBV2 . TGTGCCAGCAGCGAAGAGGGACAGTTTGCAACTAATGAAAAACTGTTTTTT CASSEEGQFATNEKLFF
TRBD1 TRBJ1-1 TRBV5-6 . TGTGCCAGCAGCCCCAGGGGGCGACGGGGGGTGGACACTGAAGCTTTCTTT CASSPRGRRGVDTEAFF
. TRBJ1-1 TRBV6-5 few TGTGCCAGCAGTTGGGGGACACAAATCACTGAAGCTTTCTTT CASSWGTQITEAFF
TRBD2 TRBJ2-1 TRBV29-1 . TGCAGCGCCACTGGGGGGGACAATGAGCAGTTCTTC CSATGGDNEQFF
TRBD2 TRBJ2-1 TRBV4-2 . TGTGCCAGCAGCCATCCCCGGGGGGGGTCCTACAATGAGCAGTTCTTC CASSHPRGGSYNEQFF
. TRBJ2-3 TRBV11-3 . TGTGCCAGCAGCTTAGGTGGGACTAGCACAGATACGCAGTATTTT CASSLGGTSTDTQYF
TRBD1 TRBJ1-2 TRBV28 . TGTGCCAGCGTCGTCGGGACAGGAACGTTTGGCTACACCTTC CASVVGTGTFGYTF
TRBD1 TRBJ1-1 TRBV11-1 . TGTGCCAGCAGCGAAGCAGGGGGAGCTTTCTTT CASSEAGGAFF
TRBD1 TRBJ1-4 TRBV27 . TGTGCCAGCAGTCCAACGACAGGGGGCCACGGTGAAAAACTGTTTTTT CASSPTTGGHGEKLFF
TRBD1 TRBJ1-2 TRBV6-5 . TGTGCCAGCAGTCAAACAGGGGGCTATGGCTACACCTTC CASSQTGGYGYTF